This is a list of T cell receptor beta chains from one sample in a study of T cells in Graves' hyperthyroidism and ophthalmopathy. MiXCR, applied by TCRdb to the multiplex PCR reads, yields one record per CDR3 protein. In the table there are fewer than 900,000 distinct CDR3 sequences, approximately 19% of which are singletons. Material: blood. The source is a woman in her 50s with Graves' hyperthyroidism that later progressed to Graves' ophthalmopathy. CDR3s include the opening cysteine and the closing phenylalanine or tryptophan. The order of the fields is D gene, CDR3 length, J gene, clone size, V gene, CDR3 protein, CDR3 DNA. A D gene is named only where the DNA matches it firmly. Expanded clones get a size class; other rows say once, few or many, or leave the size out.

d_call: -
cdr3_length: 14
j_call: TRBJ1-1
clone_size: many
v_call: TRBV20-1
cdr3_aa: CSALAEGFYTEAFF
cdr3_nt: TGCAGTGCATTAGCCGAGGGATTTTACACTGAAGCTTTCTTT

d_call: TRBD2
cdr3_length: 16
j_call: TRBJ2-3
clone_size: many
v_call: TRBV12-3/TRBV12-4
cdr3_aa: CASSLGRDYFTDTQYF
cdr3_nt: TGTGCCAGCAGTTTAGGCAGGGACTACTTCACAGATACGCAGTATTTT

d_call: TRBD2
cdr3_length: 16
j_call: TRBJ2-7
clone_size: -
v_call: TRBV6-2/TRBV6-3
cdr3_aa: CASSILGLAVTYEQYF
cdr3_nt: TGTGCCAGCAGTATCCTCGGACTAGCGGTCACCTACGAGCAGTACTTC

d_call: TRBD2
cdr3_length: 14
j_call: TRBJ2-1
clone_size: few
v_call: TRBV14
cdr3_aa: CASSSRLASNEQFF
cdr3_nt: TGTGCCAGCAGCTCCCGACTAGCTTCCAATGAGCAGTTCTTC

d_call: -
cdr3_length: 16
j_call: TRBJ2-5
clone_size: -
v_call: TRBV6-5
cdr3_aa: CASSYTRRITSGTQYF
cdr3_nt: TGTGCCAGCAGTTACACAAGACGGATTACGTCCGGGACCCAGTACTTC

d_call: -
cdr3_length: 14
j_call: TRBJ1-2
clone_size: many
v_call: TRBV5-1
cdr3_aa: CASSLLSGWQGYTF
cdr3_nt: TGCGCCAGCAGCTTGCTCTCGGGGTGGCAAGGCTACACCTTC

d_call: -
cdr3_length: 15
j_call: TRBJ1-2
clone_size: -
v_call: TRBV5-1
cdr3_aa: CASSLERREIDGYTF
cdr3_nt: TGCGCCAGCAGCTTGGAGCGCAGGGAAATTGATGGCTACACCTTC

d_call: -
cdr3_length: 13
j_call: TRBJ1-2
clone_size: many
v_call: TRBV20-1
cdr3_aa: CSATAPPQDGYTF
cdr3_nt: TGCAGTGCAACTGCACCCCCTCAAGATGGCTACACCTTC

d_call: TRBD2
cdr3_length: 16
j_call: TRBJ2-5
clone_size: -
v_call: TRBV24-1
cdr3_aa: CATSDSLAGAGETQYF
cdr3_nt: TGTGCCACCAGTGACAGTCTAGCGGGGGCGGGAGAGACCCAGTACTTC

d_call: -
cdr3_length: 15
j_call: TRBJ1-6
clone_size: -
v_call: TRBV6-2/TRBV6-3
cdr3_aa: CASSYLWADNSPLHF
cdr3_nt: TGTGCCAGCAGTTACTTATGGGCGGATAATTCACCCCTCCACTTT

d_call: -
cdr3_length: 13
j_call: TRBJ2-3
clone_size: many
v_call: TRBV5-1
cdr3_aa: CASSLWGPDTQYF
cdr3_nt: TGCGCCAGCAGCTTGTGGGGGCCAGATACGCAGTATTTT

d_call: -
cdr3_length: 12
j_call: TRBJ2-1
clone_size: -
v_call: TRBV15
cdr3_aa: CATSTLRNEQFF
cdr3_nt: TGTGCCACCAGCACACTCCGCAATGAGCAGTTCTTC

d_call: -
cdr3_length: 16
j_call: TRBJ1-1
clone_size: many
v_call: TRBV6-5
cdr3_aa: CASSYSVGAGNTEAFF
cdr3_nt: TGTGCCAGCAGTTACTCGGTGGGGGCCGGGAACACTGAAGCTTTCTTT

d_call: TRBD1
cdr3_length: 14
j_call: TRBJ2-2
clone_size: few
v_call: TRBV7-6
cdr3_aa: CASSSTGRSGELFF
cdr3_nt: TGTGCCAGCAGCTCGACAGGGCGGTCCGGGGAGCTGTTTTTT

d_call: -
cdr3_length: 12
j_call: TRBJ2-3
clone_size: -
v_call: TRBV9
cdr3_aa: CASRGSTDTQYF
cdr3_nt: TGTGCCAGCAGGGGCAGCACAGATACGCAGTATTTT

d_call: -
cdr3_length: 13
j_call: TRBJ2-1
clone_size: -
v_call: TRBV6-1
cdr3_aa: CASRPTGIDEQFF
cdr3_nt: TGTGCCAGCAGACCCACAGGGATTGATGAGCAGTTCTTC

d_call: TRBD1
cdr3_length: 16
j_call: TRBJ1-1
clone_size: many
v_call: TRBV5-1
cdr3_aa: CASSGGLTGVNTEAFF
cdr3_nt: TGCGCCAGCAGCGGGGGCTTGACAGGGGTCAACACTGAAGCTTTCTTT

d_call: TRBD1
cdr3_length: 15
j_call: TRBJ2-5
clone_size: few
v_call: TRBV7-2
cdr3_aa: CASSSTGALQETQYF
cdr3_nt: TGTGCCAGCAGCTCGACAGGGGCCCTCCAAGAGACCCAGTACTTC

d_call: -
cdr3_length: 15
j_call: TRBJ1-3
clone_size: few
v_call: TRBV20-1
cdr3_aa: CSASLGESPGNTIYF
cdr3_nt: TGCAGTGCTAGTCTGGGGGAAAGCCCTGGAAACACCATATATTTT

d_call: -
cdr3_length: 11
j_call: TRBJ1-2
clone_size: many
v_call: TRBV6-1
cdr3_aa: CASSPGEGYTF
cdr3_nt: TGTGCCAGCAGTCCAGGGGAAGGCTACACCTTC